The T cell receptor (beta chain) described here comes from a study of shared clonotypes between healthy human individuals. The junction had 2 bases not matched to a gene; V was cut back by 4 bases and J by 2 bases. Germline-derived CDR1 and CDR2 are SNHLY and FYNNEI. This CDR3 is 14 amino acids long. Only one count was recorded for this clone. The antigen remains unidentified. The sample contains more than one DNA sequence encoding this CDR3. The donors, healthy adults who were HIV-negative, had experienced no recent acute infections or vaccinations. Study results and caveats: Clonotypes that were shared across a handful of donors made up around 4.6% of naive CD4 clonotypes.

The authors split each subset's genomic DNA evenly across several immunoSEQ plates. Profiling relied on immunoSEQ multiplex PCR, and the TCRdb table lists in-frame clones only, not all of them. The repertoire holds around 510,000 clones, approximately 94% seen once, with nearly 0.065% in the top ten. The rearrangement joins TRBV2 to TRBJ1-5; 7 positions match TRBD1. The origin of this receptor is a woman aged 25-40 years in good health. Sequenced material: naive CD4+ T cells sorted from blood. Subset described: CD45RA+ positively selected. The CDR3, as DNA: TGTGCCAGCAGTGGTCAGGGGGGCAATCAGCCCCAGCATTTT. It codes for CASSGQGGNQPQHF.